In its sample, the clone carrying this T cell receptor beta chain was seen a few times. Its target is not known. This sample is part of a study of beta chain features in type 1 diabetes. Trimming stripped 2 bases from V and 7 bases from J, with 14 bases between. This CDR3 contains 13 residues. Germline-derived CDR1 and CDR2 are GTSNPN and SVGIG (reference sequence). Based on CD45RO/CCR7/CD25/CD127/CD95/CD27, CD4+ regulatory, stem cell-like memory, naive and central memory cells were sorted. Whole-study findings and limits: In type 1 diabetes patients, VDJ junctions had fewer insertions; deletions at these junctions were more frequent.

Of the isolated RNA, all was reverse transcribed, and so the sequenced material was expressed TCRB transcripts. Libraries were prepared by immunoSEQ multiplex PCR; TCRdb keeps only in-frame clonotypes and omits some of them. The top ten hold 0.035% to 0.04% of the sample, which has fewer than 500,000 clones, more than 11% seen once. The V and J genes are TRBV30 and TRBJ1-2; D is possibly TRBD1 (5 bases). The clonotype originates from a young man in good health. The sequencing sample was made of naive CD4+ T cells from blood. The CDR3 sequence: CAWSNRYRSGYTF. The CDR3 coding sequence is TGTGCCTGGAGTAATCGTTACAGGAGTGGCTACACCTTC.